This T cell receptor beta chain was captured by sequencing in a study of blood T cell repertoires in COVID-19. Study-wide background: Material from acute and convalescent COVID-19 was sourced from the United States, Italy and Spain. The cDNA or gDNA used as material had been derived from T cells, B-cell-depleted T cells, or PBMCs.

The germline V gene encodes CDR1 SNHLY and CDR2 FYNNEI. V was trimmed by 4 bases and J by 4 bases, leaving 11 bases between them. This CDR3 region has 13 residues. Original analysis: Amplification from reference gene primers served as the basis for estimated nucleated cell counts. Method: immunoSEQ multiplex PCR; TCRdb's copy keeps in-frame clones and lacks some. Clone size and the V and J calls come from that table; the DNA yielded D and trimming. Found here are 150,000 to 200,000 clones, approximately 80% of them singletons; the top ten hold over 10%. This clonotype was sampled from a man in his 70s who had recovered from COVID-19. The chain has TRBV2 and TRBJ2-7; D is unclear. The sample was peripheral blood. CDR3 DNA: TGTGCCAGCAGTGGGCCCCAGTCTTACGAGCAGTACTTC. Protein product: CASSGPQSYEQYF.